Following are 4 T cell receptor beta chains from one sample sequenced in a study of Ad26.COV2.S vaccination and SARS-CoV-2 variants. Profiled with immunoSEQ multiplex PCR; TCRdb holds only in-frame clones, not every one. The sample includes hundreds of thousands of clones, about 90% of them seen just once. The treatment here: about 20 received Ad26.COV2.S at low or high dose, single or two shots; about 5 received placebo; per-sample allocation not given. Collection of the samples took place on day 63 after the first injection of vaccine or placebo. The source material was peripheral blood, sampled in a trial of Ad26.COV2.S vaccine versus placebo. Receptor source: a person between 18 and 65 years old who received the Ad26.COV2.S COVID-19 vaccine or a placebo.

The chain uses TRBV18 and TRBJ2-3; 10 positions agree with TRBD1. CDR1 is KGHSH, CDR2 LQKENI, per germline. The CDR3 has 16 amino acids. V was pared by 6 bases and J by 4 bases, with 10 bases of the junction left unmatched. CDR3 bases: TGTGCCAGCTCCCCGATGGACAGGGGGTTTTCAGATACGCAGTATTTT. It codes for CASSPMDRGFSDTQYF.

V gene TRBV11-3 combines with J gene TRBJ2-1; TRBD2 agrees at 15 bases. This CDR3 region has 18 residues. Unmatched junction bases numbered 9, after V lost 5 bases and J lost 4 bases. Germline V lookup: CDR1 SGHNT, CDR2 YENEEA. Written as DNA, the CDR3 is TGTGCCAGCAGCCTAGGACTAGCGGGGGGGATTACTTACAATGAGCAGTTCTTC. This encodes CASSLGLAGGITYNEQFF.

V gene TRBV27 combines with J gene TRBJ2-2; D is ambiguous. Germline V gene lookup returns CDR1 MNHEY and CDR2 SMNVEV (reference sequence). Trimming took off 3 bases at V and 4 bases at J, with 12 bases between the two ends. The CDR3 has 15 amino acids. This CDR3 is CASSFGISPTGELFF. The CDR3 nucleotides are TGTGCCAGCAGTTTTGGCATATCACCCACCGGGGAGCTGTTTTTT.

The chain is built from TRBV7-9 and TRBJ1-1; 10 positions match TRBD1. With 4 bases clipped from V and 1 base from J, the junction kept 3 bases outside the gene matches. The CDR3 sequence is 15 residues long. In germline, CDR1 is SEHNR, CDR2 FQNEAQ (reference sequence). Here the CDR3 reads CASSSGTGANTEAFF. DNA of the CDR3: TGTGCCAGCAGCTCGGGGACAGGGGCGAACACTGAAGCTTTCTTT.